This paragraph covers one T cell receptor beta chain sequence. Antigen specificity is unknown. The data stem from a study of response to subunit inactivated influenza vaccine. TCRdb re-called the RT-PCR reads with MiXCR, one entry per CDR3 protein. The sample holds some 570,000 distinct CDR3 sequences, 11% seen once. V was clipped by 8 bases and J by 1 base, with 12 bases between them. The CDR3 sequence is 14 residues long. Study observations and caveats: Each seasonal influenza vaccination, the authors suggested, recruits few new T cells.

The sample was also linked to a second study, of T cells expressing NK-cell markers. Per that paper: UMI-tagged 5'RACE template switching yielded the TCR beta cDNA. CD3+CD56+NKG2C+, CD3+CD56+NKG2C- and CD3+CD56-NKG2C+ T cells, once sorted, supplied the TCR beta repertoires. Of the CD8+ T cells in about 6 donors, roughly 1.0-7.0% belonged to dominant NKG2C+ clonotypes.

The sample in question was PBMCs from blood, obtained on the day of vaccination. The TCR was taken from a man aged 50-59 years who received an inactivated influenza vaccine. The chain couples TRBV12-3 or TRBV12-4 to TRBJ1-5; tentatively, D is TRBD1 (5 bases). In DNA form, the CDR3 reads TGTGCCAGCGGCCGAGGGGACAGCAATCAGCCCCAGCATTTT. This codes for CASGRGDSNQPQHF.